This T cell receptor (beta chain) came from a study of cytomegalovirus exposure and HLA in healthy donors. Study-level results: V- and J-gene trimming of TCR beta was linked (in a later analysis) to a missense DCLRE1C variant.

Germline trimming cut 1 base from V and 6 bases from J; bases unmatched to any gene: 0. CDR1 and CDR2 (germline): MNHNS, SASEGT. There are 15 residues in the CDR3. Comments on this clone: Its cognate antigen is unknown.

Use of 60 Vbeta and 13 Jbeta primers characterized the PCR. Libraries were prepared by immunoSEQ multiplex PCR; TCRdb keeps only in-frame clonotypes and omits some of them. The data contain over 60,000 clones, about 75% of them singletons. The TCR sequence derives from an older man in good health and CMV-seronegative. What was sequenced was PBMCs. The V call is TRBV6-1, the J call TRBJ2-1; 13 bases are shared with TRBD2. Here the CDR3 reads CASSEGTSGSNEQFF. CDR3 DNA: TGTGCCAGCAGTGAAGGGACTAGCGGGAGCAATGAGCAGTTCTTC.